Each of the 9 T cell receptor beta chains below was sequenced from the same sample in a study of blood T cell repertoires in COVID-19. Measured with immunoSEQ multiplex PCR; TCRdb has only the in-frame clones, and not every one. The repertoire consists of approximately 60,000 clones, with 82% occurring once and the leading ten covering 8.2%. The sample comprised peripheral blood. These receptors were taken from a woman of 80 years or more with acute or convalescent COVID-19.

The chain links TRBV27 to TRBJ2-5; the match to TRBD1 covers 8 bases. CDR1 is MNHEY and CDR2 is SMNVEV in the germline V gene (reference sequence). Trimming cost V 6 bases and J 4 bases; bases outside gene matches: 7. The CDR3 is 14 amino acids. DNA of the CDR3: TGTGCCAGCAGCGCGACAGGGGAATCAGAGACCCAGTACTTC. It yields the protein CASSATGESETQYF.

The table lists this clone with a few counts. The V call is TRBV24-1, the J call TRBJ1-2; a possible D gene is TRBD1 (5 bases). The CDR3 has 14 amino acids. Trimming shortened V by 5 bases and J by 4 bases, and 13 bases separated the two germline ends. In germline, CDR1 is KGHDR, CDR2 SFDVKD. The CDR3 bases are TGTGCCACCAGTGCCAGGCAGGGATCCTATGGCTACACCTTC. It encodes CATSARQGSYGYTF.

V and J are TRBV27 and TRBJ2-1; 9 bases line up with TRBD2. Germline CDR1 is MNHEY and CDR2 is SMNVEV (reference sequence). The CDR3 loop spans 16 amino acids. V dropped 8 bases and J dropped 3; count of bases not matched to a gene: 11. CDR3 DNA sequence: TGTGCCAGCTCCTTATCGGGACTAGCAGTCTACAATGAGCAGTTCTTC. Its translation is CASSLSGLAVYNEQFF.

The J gene is TRBJ2-5, the V gene TRBV5-1; 10 bases match TRBD2. Trimming took 5 bases from V and 4 from J; bases not matched to a gene: 8. This CDR3 contains 15 residues. Germline lookup yields CDR1 SGHRS and CDR2 YFSETQ. DNA for the CDR3: TGCGCCAGCAGGAGGACTAGCGGTGGAGCAGAGACCCAGTACTTC. Its translation: CASRRTSGGAETQYF.

The chain links TRBV2 to TRBJ1-4; tentatively, D is TRBD1 (6 bases). V lost 6 bases and J 8 bases, leaving 22 bases between the germline ends. The CDR3 spans 16 residues. Germline CDR1 is SNHLY and CDR2 is FYNNEI. The CDR3 region has the DNA TGTGCCAGCAGCCAAAAAAGGGGGGGACAAAGCGAAAAACTGTTTTTT. Protein sequence: CASSQKRGGQSEKLFF.

This chain uses TRBV30 with TRBJ2-7, with 8 bases that match TRBD2. This CDR3 is built from 13 residues. J lost 2 bases, V lost 5 bases, and 5 bases had no gene match. The germline gives CDR1 GTSNPN, CDR2 SVGIG (reference sequence). The CDR3: CAWEPGLAYEQYF. In DNA, the CDR3 is TGTGCCTGGGAACCGGGACTAGCCTACGAGCAGTACTTC.

The gene calls are TRBV30 and TRBJ2-7; 9 bases are shared with TRBD1. Germline V gene data show CDR1 as GTSNPN and CDR2 as SVGIG (reference sequence). The length of the CDR3 is 15 residues. V lost 1 base and J lost 6; bases outside the gene matches: 10. CDR3 bases: TGTGCCTGGAGTGAAACCGGGACAGGGTACGGCGAGCAGTACTTC. Its translation: CAWSETGTGYGEQYF.

This clone was picked up one time. The rearrangement joins TRBV12-5 to TRBJ1-5, with a weak D call TRBD1 (6 bases). CDR1 LGHNT and CDR2 FRNRAP come from the germline V gene. V shed 6 bases and J shed 4 bases, with 19 bases lying between them. CDR3 length equals 16 residues. The chain's CDR3 is CASGPTGREGNQPQHF. The CDR3 nucleotides are TGTGCTAGTGGACCAACAGGGAGGGAGGGTAATCAGCCCCAGCATTTT.

The chain joins TRBV18 to TRBJ1-3; D ambiguous. Germline CDR1 is KGHSH and CDR2 is LQKENI. V lost 2 bases, J lost 0 bases, and 8 bases lay in between. The CDR3 runs to 15 residues. The CDR3 DNA sequence: TGTGCCAGCTCACCAACTAGTCTCTCTGGAAACACCATATATTTT. Translation gives CASSPTSLSGNTIYF.